This TCR beta chain is from a study of cytomegalovirus exposure and HLA in healthy donors. Across the study: The roughly 120 validation repertoires, a later analysis reported, used the same platform as the 550 to 700 repertoires from the first cohort.

Profiling relied on immunoSEQ multiplex PCR, and the TCRdb table lists in-frame clones only, not all of them. The sample holds 150,000 to 200,000 clones; approximately 84% are singletons and the top ten take 10%. This clone was seen a single time. Germline values: CDR1 MDHEN, CDR2 SYDVKM. The CDR3 length is 16 residues. Trimming removed 3 bases from V and 1 base from J; junction bases left unmatched: 5. The sequence was obtained from a man aged 30-40 years in good health and CMV-seropositive. Sample: PBMCs. The rearrangement links TRBV28 to TRBJ2-2; 7 bases map to TRBD2. CDR3 in amino acids: CASSLEPSGNTGELFF. The CDR3 DNA is TGTGCCAGCAGTTTGGAGCCTAGCGGGAACACCGGGGAGCTGTTTTTT.